Below, 21 T cell receptor beta chains from the same sample are listed, as sequenced in a study of cytomegalovirus exposure and HLA in healthy donors. The data were produced by immunoSEQ multiplex PCR, yet TCRdb's version contains in-frame clones alone and is incomplete. The sample has 65,000 to 95,000 clones, 80% to 95% seen once; the top ten hold less than 4%. What was sequenced was PBMCs. The receptors were sampled from a woman in her 30s in good health and CMV-seronegative.

CDR3 in DNA: TGCGCCAGCAGGGAAATGACAGGGACTAGGACTGAAGCTTTCTTT. This encodes CASREMTGTRTEAFF. This chain links TRBV4-1 with TRBJ1-1; 7 positions match TRBD1. The CDR3 length is 15 residues. V shed 6 bases, J shed 5 bases, and the junction held 12 bases outside the gene matches. The germline gives CDR1 MGHRA, CDR2 YSYEKL.

The rearrangement joins TRBV19 to TRBJ1-3; no definite D call. The V and J ends lost 8 bases and 3 bases respectively, with 14 bases between them. This CDR3 has 14 residues. Germline CDR1 and CDR2: LNHDA and SQIVND (reference sequence). The CDR3 spells CASDEGLVGNTIYF. The DNA for the CDR3 is TGTGCCAGTGACGAGGGTTTAGTTGGAAACACCATATATTTT.

The chain links TRBV6-1 to TRBJ2-1; D is unresolved. The CDR3 has 12 residues. CDR1 and CDR2 (germline): MNHNS, SASEGT. V shed 8 bases and J shed 10 bases, with 15 bases lying between them. The CDR3, as DNA: TGTGCCAGCGGTTATTCCAATCTAGAGCAGTTCTTC. This encodes CASGYSNLEQFF.

The rearrangement links TRBV7-9 to TRBJ1-5; D is uncertain. This CDR3 has 14 residues. The germline V and J ends were trimmed by 4 bases and 2 bases, with 9 bases remaining between them. Germline CDR1 and CDR2: SEHNR and FQNEAQ (reference sequence). CDR3 DNA: TGTGCCAGCAGCTCCCCCGCGGGCAATCAGCCCCAGCATTTT. Protein product: CASSSPAGNQPQHF.

The chain carries TRBV7-9 and TRBJ1-1, with TRBD1 matching 7 bases. In germline, CDR1 is SEHNR, CDR2 FQNEAQ (reference sequence). J lost 1 base, V lost 6 bases, and 5 bases had no gene match. This CDR3 is 14 amino acids long. The CDR3 sequence is CASSSRGSNTEAFF. CDR3 DNA sequence: TGTGCCAGCAGTTCCAGGGGGTCGAACACTGAAGCTTTCTTT.

The J gene is TRBJ1-1, the V gene TRBV6-6; D is undetermined. Germline values: CDR1 MNHNY, CDR2 SVGAGI (reference sequence). This CDR3 has 14 amino acids. Trimming cost V 8 bases and J 4 bases, with 17 bases left between them. Here the CDR3 reads CASGEGGYGTEAFF. The DNA of the CDR3 is TGTGCCAGCGGAGAAGGAGGGTACGGCACTGAAGCTTTCTTT.

The chain combines TRBV6-5 with TRBJ2-4, with D perhaps TRBD2 (6 bases). Germline CDR1 MNHEY, CDR2 SVGAGI. V shed 0 bases and J shed 8 bases, with 17 bases lying between them. This CDR3 spans 16 amino acids. For the CDR3, the DNA is TGTGCCAGCAGTTACTCAATCCCTCCCCCGGGGGACATTCAGTACTTC. Translation: CASSYSIPPPGDIQYF.

This clone is a singleton in its sample. This rearrangement joins TRBV2 to TRBJ2-7; TRBD1 agrees at 8 bases. Germline V gene sequence: CDR1 SNHLY, CDR2 FYNNEI. The CDR3 sequence is 18 residues long. J gave up 0 bases and V 7 bases, and 17 bases lay outside the gene matches. The CDR3, as DNA: TGTGCCAGCAACAACCAAGGACAGGGTTTTTTGAGCTCCTACGAGCAGTACTTC. Its translation is CASNNQGQGFLSSYEQYF.

The V call is TRBV18, the J call TRBJ2-5, with D unresolved. Germline V gene sequence: CDR1 KGHSH, CDR2 LQKENI. V dropped 2 bases and J dropped 5 bases, with 15 bases sitting between them. The CDR3 has 15 amino acids. Written as DNA, the CDR3 is TGTGCCAGCTCACCAGGCGGCTACCGTGAGGAGACCCAGTACTTC. Translation: CASSPGGYREETQYF.

The V and J genes are TRBV28 and TRBJ1-2; no clear D. Germline CDR1 is MDHEN and CDR2 is SYDVKM. Trimming shortened V by 8 bases and J by 8 bases, and 15 bases separated the two germline ends. The CDR3 loop spans 12 amino acids. The DNA of the CDR3 is TGTGCCAGCGGAGAGCAGTTGGAGGGCTACACCTTC. Its translation: CASGEQLEGYTF.

This chain connects TRBV27 to TRBJ1-1, with D tentatively TRBD1 (5 bases). Per the germline V gene, CDR1 is MNHEY and CDR2 is SMNVEV (reference sequence). Trimming removed 4 bases at V and 1 base at J, with 10 bases between. This CDR3 comprises 14 residues. This CDR3 is CASSSGTANTEAFF. The CDR3 nucleotides are TGTGCCAGCAGTTCAGGGACTGCGAACACTGAAGCTTTCTTT.

This chain links TRBV5-1 with TRBJ1-4; a possible D gene is TRBD1 (6 bases). Germline V CDR1 and CDR2: SGHRS, YFSETQ. The CDR3 is 14 amino acids. The V gene lost 4 bases and the J gene lost 5 bases, with 12 bases spanning the gap. The DNA for the CDR3 is TGCGCCAGCAGCCGATCAGGGGACAATGAAAAACTGTTTTTT. This translates into CASSRSGDNEKLFF. The full variable domain, in which reference TRBV5-1 and TRBJ1-4 provide the parts outside the CDR3, is KAGVTQTPRYLIKTRGQQVTLSCSPISGHRSVSWYQQTPGQGLQFLFEYFSETQRNKGNFPGRFSGRQFSNSRSEMNVSTLELGDSALYLCASSRSGDNEKLFFGSGTQLSVL.

This chain connects TRBV28 to TRBJ2-2; 8 nucleotides agree with TRBD1. Unmatched junction bases numbered 6, after V lost 5 bases and J lost 1 base. Germline V CDR1 and CDR2: MDHEN, SYDVKM. CDR3 size: 16 residues. The CDR3 region is CASSRTGLLNTGELFF. The CDR3 DNA is TGTGCCAGCAGTCGGACAGGGCTTCTGAACACCGGGGAGCTGTTTTTT.

Regarding this clone: This sample includes further DNA sequences coding for the same CDR3. The gene calls are TRBV27 and TRBJ2-5; D not resolved. Germline V gene lookup returns CDR1 MNHEY and CDR2 SMNVEV (reference sequence). This CDR3 comprises 13 residues. Trimming left V 6 bases short and J 4 bases short, with 12 bases between. The CDR3 nucleotides read TGTGCCAGCAGCTTGACGAGAGGAGAGACCCAGTACTTC. This translates into CASSLTRGETQYF.

The V and J genes are TRBV28 and TRBJ2-6, with 9 positions matching TRBD1. V gave up 6 bases and J gave up 1 base; unmatched junction bases: 10. The CDR3 runs 18 residues. Per germline, CDR1 MDHEN and CDR2 SYDVKM. This CDR3 is CASRVPGQGLSGANVLTF. CDR3 bases: TGTGCCAGCAGGGTACCGGGACAGGGATTATCTGGGGCCAACGTCCTGACTTTC.

This chain uses TRBV19 with TRBJ1-3; tentatively, D is TRBD1 (6 bases). The CDR3 loop spans 15 amino acids. The germline gives CDR1 LNHDA, CDR2 SQIVND (reference sequence). Trimming left V 10 bases short and J 3 bases short, with 19 bases between. DNA of the CDR3: TGTGCCACCGGGGACACTTCTTTGGGTGGAAACACCATATATTTT. Protein product: CATGDTSLGGNTIYF.

The sample holds one count of this clone. The genes are TRBV30 and TRBJ2-6; 10 bases are a match to TRBD1. CDR1 is GTSNPN and CDR2 is SVGIG in the germline V gene (reference sequence). The CDR3 is 17 amino acids. With V trimmed by 1 base and J by 4 bases, 7 bases remained unmatched. CDR3 protein: CAWSARTGGSGANVLTF. For the CDR3, the DNA is TGTGCCTGGAGTGCGAGGACAGGGGGGTCGGGGGCCAACGTCCTGACTTTC.

The genes are TRBV14 and TRBJ1-6; 7 bases align to TRBD1. CDR3 length: 15 residues. The trim removed 1 base at V and 7 bases at J, leaving 4 bases unmatched. CDR1 and CDR2 from the germline V gene are SGHDN and FVKESK. The CDR3 region has the DNA TGTGCCAGCAGCCAAGTCTCAGGGGGGAATTCACCCCTCCACTTT. Amino acid sequence: CASSQVSGGNSPLHF.

The chain joins TRBV7-6 to TRBJ1-1; a possible D gene is TRBD1 (6 bases). The CDR3 consists of 13 residues. Germline CDR1 is SGHVS and CDR2 is FNYEAQ. V lost 3 bases, J lost 6 bases, and 11 bases lay in between. CDR3 sequence reads: CASSFAGGSEAFF. The CDR3 region has the DNA TGTGCCAGCAGCTTTGCGGGGGGCTCTGAAGCTTTCTTT.

The rearrangement links TRBV19 to TRBJ2-3, with a weak D call TRBD2 (5 bases). The CDR3 has 15 residues. V was pared by 1 base and J by 2 bases, with 10 bases between. Germline CDR1 is LNHDA and CDR2 is SQIVND (reference sequence). CDR3: CASSIADGVTDTQYF. The DNA for the CDR3 is TGTGCCAGTAGTATAGCCGACGGGGTCACAGATACGCAGTATTTT. Together with reference TRBV19 and TRBJ2-3, the CDR3 gives the full variable domain: DGGITQSPKYLFRKEGQNVTLSCEQNLNHDAMYWYRQDPGQGLRLIYYSQIVNDFQKGDIAEGYSVSREKKESFPLTVTSAQKNPTAFYLCASSIADGVTDTQYFGPGTRLTVL.

The V and J genes are TRBV19 and TRBJ1-1; TRBD1 might be the D (6 bases). This CDR3 region has 13 residues. Trimming stripped 3 bases from V and 5 bases from J, with 10 bases between. The germline CDR1 and CDR2 sequences are LNHDA and SQIVND (reference sequence). CDR3 protein: CASSIARGTEAFF. DNA of the CDR3: TGTGCCAGTAGTATCGCCAGGGGAACTGAAGCTTTCTTT. Filled out from reference TRBV19 and TRBJ1-1, the complete variable domain reads DGGITQSPKYLFRKEGQNVTLSCEQNLNHDAMYWYRQDPGQGLRLIYYSQIVNDFQKGDIAEGYSVSREKKESFPLTVTSAQKNPTAFYLCASSIARGTEAFFGQGTRLTVV.